This is a list of T cell receptor beta chains from one sample in a study of control samples from healthy donors and cancer patients. Generated by immunoSEQ multiplex PCR, the TCRdb table keeps only in-frame clones and is missing some. The top ten hold 13% of the sample, which has around 250,000 clones, approximately 80% seen once. Sequenced material: PBMCs. The receptor set was obtained from a woman aged 60-75 years with lung cancer. CDR3s include the opening cysteine and the closing phenylalanine or tryptophan. A D gene is named only where the DNA matches it firmly.

D	V	J	length	CDR3
-	TRBV5-6	TRBJ2-5	14	CASSLYRVKETQYF
-	TRBV3-1/TRBV3-2	TRBJ1-1	13	CASSQFLSGDLRF
-	TRBV3-1/TRBV3-2	TRBJ2-1	11	CASSQRLEQFF
TRBD1	TRBV10-3	TRBJ1-2	12	CAISQDRRGYTF
TRBD1	TRBV11-2	TRBJ1-2	11	CARSLMRGLFF
-	TRBV14	TRBJ1-2	12	CASSQGTGLYTF
-	TRBV5-6	TRBJ2-3	15	CASSPSGQRRDTQYF
-	TRBV2	TRBJ1-3	17	CASSVGGQGNSGNTIYF
TRBD1	TRBV11-2	TRBJ1-6	19	CASSQFIGLQGAYNSPLHF
-	TRBV28	TRBJ2-2	15	CASSPGTLNTGELFF
-	TRBV19	TRBJ2-5	16	CASSRKSRTLQETQYF
-	TRBV5-1	TRBJ2-1	14	CASSLYRAYNEQFF
TRBD1	TRBV9	TRBJ1-1	16	CASSVEPGGAYTEAFF
TRBD1	TRBV6-5	TRBJ1-5	15	CASSRQGDSNQPQHF
TRBD2	TRBV19	TRBJ2-2	18	CASSIGLAGGLNTGELFF
TRBD2	TRBV24-1	TRBJ2-2	17	CATSDRTSGTSTGELFF
-	TRBV18	TRBJ1-5	14	CASSPPGRGQPQHF
TRBD2	TRBV19	TRBJ2-3	14	CASTKRGSTDTQYF
TRBD2	TRBV4-2	TRBJ2-5	16	CASSSATSGKQETQYF
TRBD1	TRBV10-2	TRBJ1-5	15	CASSEGDRINQPQHF
-	TRBV7-7	TRBJ2-3	15	CASSLSGMSTDTQYF
-	TRBV2	TRBJ2-5	11	CASSEWETQYF
-	TRBV29-1	TRBJ2-7	12	CAGGNVVGEQYF
TRBD1	TRBV28	TRBJ1-6	16	CASSPDRDTYNSPLHF
-	TRBV28	TRBJ1-4	13	CASSLGRVEKLFF
-	TRBV6-5	TRBJ1-1	15	CASSYTGRANTEAFF
TRBD1	TRBV3-1/TRBV3-2	TRBJ1-3	15	CASSPWTGEGDTIYF